The 26 T cell receptor beta chains below were found in one sample sequenced in a study of tissue T cells after allogeneic stem cell transplantation. Indicated time point: mouse harvest day 14 after allogeneic transplant. Tail vein injection delivered 10^7 T-cell-depleted bone marrow cells and 10^6 splenic CD5+ T cells. The table came from immunoSEQ multiplex PCR; TCRdb's copy has only in-frame clones and leaves some out. The profile covers almost 7,000 clones, with around 37% appearing a single time and under 8% taken by the ten largest. What was sequenced was skin. These receptors came from a female BALB/c mouse given C57BL/6 T cells with graft-versus-host disease after an allogeneic hematopoietic cell transplant.

About this clone itself: The gene names given are mouse names. The observed sequence ends 1 residue before the CDR3 terminus, with the missing tail filled in from the germline J gene. The gene calls are TRBV26 and TRBJ2-5, with a weak D call TRBD1 (6 bases). Per germline, CDR1 KGHPV and CDR2 FQNQEV (reference sequence). V lost 3 bases and J 0 bases, leaving 10 bases between the germline ends. The CDR3 is 15 amino acids. The covered CDR3 bases are TGTGCCAGCAGTCTCCGGACAGTTAACCAAGACACCCAGTAC. Amino acids: CASSLRTVNQDTQY. The entire CDR3 protein is CASSLRTVNQDTQYF.

Details on this clone: Gene labels here are mouse ones. The read is 1 residue too short to cover the CDR3 end, so that end is filled in from the germline J gene. This sequence joins TRBV3 and TRBJ2-7; D is uncertain. Trimming removed 2 bases at V and 3 bases at J, with 14 bases between. The V gene's germline CDR1 is SNHLY and CDR2 FYNGKV (reference sequence). The CDR3 is 15 amino acids. The part of the CDR3 DNA that was read is TGTGCCAGCAGCTTAAGTGGTCGAGGGCTCTATGAACAGTAC. Translation: CASSLSGRGLYEQY. The full CDR3 protein reads CASSLSGRGLYEQYF.

As for this clone: All gene names here are mouse names. The read ends 1 residue shy of where the CDR3 ends; the end is completed using the germline J gene. The chain couples TRBV26 to TRBJ1-1; TRBD1 aligns across 7 bases. Germline trimming cut 2 bases from V and 8 bases from J; bases unmatched to any gene: 2. Germline CDR1 reads KGHPV; CDR2 reads FQNQEV (reference sequence). The CDR3 extends over 12 amino acids. This CDR3 reads CASSLDREEVFF. The sequenced part of the CDR3 DNA is TGTGCCAGCAGTCTGGACAGGGAGGAAGTCTTC.

By share of the sample, this clone is medium-sized. Gene names are the mouse ones. The read terminates 1 residue before the CDR3 end, so the remaining end is supplied by the germline J gene. The rearrangement links TRBV26 to TRBJ1-4; TRBD1 agrees at 7 bases. The V and J ends lost 5 bases and 2 bases, in that order; junction bases with no gene match: 2. The CDR3 loop spans 14 amino acids. The germline V gene has CDR1 KGHPV and CDR2 FQNQEV (reference sequence). CDR3: CASSRTGSNERLFF. CDR3 bases read: TGTGCCAGCAGTAGGACAGGATCCAACGAAAGATTATTT.

Regarding this clone: All gene names here are mouse names. The CDR3 bases that were read are TGTGCAAGCAGCTTACTCGACAGTGCAAACTCCGACTACACC. Translation: CASSLLDSANSDYT. The entire CDR3 protein reads CASSLLDSANSDYTF. This chain connects TRBV16 to TRBJ1-2, with D perhaps TRBD1 (5 bases). The sequence runs out 1 residue before the end of the CDR3; the remainder is reconstructed from the germline J gene. V was cut by 2 bases and J by 0 bases, with 10 bases left in between. Looked up from germline, CDR1 is SGHSA and CDR2 is FRNQAP. CDR3 length: 15 residues.

This clone is deemed medium-sized. Gene names are the mouse ones. The sequenced fragment ends 1 residue before the CDR3 boundary, so the rest is inferred from the germline J gene. The rearrangement joins TRBV26 to TRBJ1-3, with TRBD1 identical over 8 bases. CDR1 and CDR2 (germline): KGHPV, FQNQEV (reference sequence). Germline trimming cut 4 bases from V and 4 bases from J; bases unmatched to any gene: 3. The CDR3 extends over 14 amino acids. CDR3 bases read: TGTGCCAGCAGTCCGAGACAGGGGGGAAATACGCTCTAT. Amino acid sequence: CASSPRQGGNTLY. From start to end, the CDR3 is CASSPRQGGNTLYF.

This clone was counted a few times. Gene names and germline refer to mouse. The CDR3 is cut off 1 residue early in the read; its end comes from the germline J gene. The V gene is TRBV5, the J gene TRBJ1-1; unclear D gene. The V gene's germline CDR1 is LGHNA and CDR2 YNLKQL (reference sequence). The V end lost 4 bases, the J end lost 0 bases, and 6 bases lay between the germline ends. CDR3 length equals 13 residues. CDR3 bases read: TGTGCCAGCAGCCCCGGGCCAAACACAGAAGTCTTC. It encodes CASSPGPNTEVF. The full CDR3 protein reads CASSPGPNTEVFF.

As concerns this clone: Genes and germline are mouse. Coverage ceases 1 residue before the CDR3 finishes, and the germline J gene fills in the end. The chain carries TRBV23 and TRBJ2-3; the D call TRBD2 from the table was never checked on the DNA. The CDR3 has 15 amino acids. Germline V lookup: CDR1 KGHTA, CDR2 FQNQQP. This CDR3 is CSSSRDWGGAETLYF. CDR3 DNA, as far as it was read: TGCTCCAGCAGCCGGGACTGGGGGGGCGCAGAAACGCTGTAT. Combining the CDR3 with reference TRBV23 and TRBJ2-3 gives the whole variable domain DAAVTQKPRYLIKMKGQEAEMKCIPEKGHTAVFWYQQKQSKELKFLIYFQNQQPLDQIDMVKERFSAVCPSSSLCSLGIRTCEAEDSALYLCSSSRDWGGAETLYFGSGTRLTVL.

Comment on this clone: Germline and genes here are mouse. Incomplete CDR3 DNA: TGTGCCAGCAGTGGGGTCTATAATTCGCCCCTCTAC. Protein product: CASSGVYNSPLY. The whole CDR3 protein reads CASSGVYNSPLYF. The chain recombines TRBV26 with TRBJ1-6; D is unresolved. The read terminates 1 residue ahead of where the CDR3 ends, so the germline J gene completes it. TRBJ1-6 is designated an ORF whose function remains uncertain. V lost 5 bases to trimming and J lost 3 bases, with 5 bases between them. The CDR3 length is 13 residues. Germline values: CDR1 KGHPV, CDR2 FQNQEV (reference sequence).

Only a few counts were recorded for this clone. The gene names given are mouse names. The read finishes 1 residue shy of the CDR3 end, and the germline J gene is used to complete it. The chain couples TRBV19 to TRBJ2-4; 8 nucleotides align to TRBD2. CDR1 FNHDT and CDR2 SITEND come from the germline V gene (reference sequence). J was trimmed by 0 bases and V by 5 bases; bases with no gene match: 2. The CDR3 length is 14 residues. This CDR3 reads CASRTGVSQNTLYF. CDR3 bases read: TGTGCCAGCAGGACTGGGGTTAGTCAAAACACCTTGTAC.

As concerns this clone: These gene names are mouse names. CDR3 amino acids: CASGGNTGQLYF. The CDR3 bases that were read are TGTGCCAGCGGTGGAAACACCGGGCAGCTCTAC. The J gene is TRBJ2-2, the V gene TRBV13-2; D not resolved. Read coverage stops 1 residue before the CDR3 terminus; the germline J gene supplies the remainder. Germline V lookup: CDR1 NNHNN, CDR2 SYGAGS (reference sequence). The CDR3 runs 12 residues. V lost 3 bases and J 1 base, leaving 1 base between the germline ends.

A note on this clone: Gene names denote mouse genes. The DNA ends 1 residue before the CDR3 does, and the rest of the CDR3 is filled in from the germline J gene. V usage is TRBV16 and J usage is TRBJ1-3; TRBD1 aligns across 8 bases. The CDR3 loop spans 14 amino acids. The junction had 3 bases not matched to a gene; V was cut back by 4 bases and J by 4 bases. Germline V gives CDR1 SGHSA, CDR2 FRNQAP. The sequenced CDR3 bases are TGTGCAAGCAGCTCCAGGGGGCACGGAAATACGCTCTAT. As protein: CASSSRGHGNTLY. The full CDR3 protein is CASSSRGHGNTLYF.

Notes on this clone: Gene names are mouse gene names. The CDR3 bases that were read are TGTGCCAGCAGTAAGACAGGGAATTCGCCCCTCTAC. Protein sequence: CASSKTGNSPLY. From start to end, the CDR3 is CASSKTGNSPLYF. V gene TRBV15 combines with J gene TRBJ1-6, with TRBD1 matching 7 bases. Read coverage stops 1 residue before the CDR3 terminus; the germline J gene supplies the remainder. TRBJ1-6 is flagged as an ORF with uncertain function. Germline V lookup: CDR1 SGHND, CDR2 FRSKSL. V dropped 5 bases and J dropped 7; count of bases not matched to a gene: 2. The CDR3 spans 13 residues.

As regards this clone: Gene names are the mouse ones. The read finishes 1 residue shy of the CDR3 end, and the germline J gene is used to complete it. The gene calls are TRBV26 and TRBJ1-4, with 9 positions matching TRBD1. There are 16 residues in the CDR3. V dropped 1 base and J dropped 5; count of bases not matched to a gene: 5. Germline V gene sequence: CDR1 KGHPV, CDR2 FQNQEV (reference sequence). CDR3 sequence: CASSLWGTGPNERLFF. The sequenced part of the CDR3 DNA is TGTGCCAGCAGTCTGTGGGGGACAGGGCCGAACGAAAGATTATTT.

The sample holds a few counts of this clone. The listed genes are named as in mouse. The read is 1 residue too short to cover the CDR3 end, so that end is filled in from the germline J gene. The genes are TRBV16 and TRBJ2-1; 9 nucleotides match TRBD2. Per the germline V gene, CDR1 is SGHSA and CDR2 is FRNQAP. The CDR3 is 14 residues long. This chain's CDR3 is CASSGGENYAEQFF. The CDR3 DNA, read in part, is TGTGCCTCCTCTGGGGGGGAGAACTATGCTGAGCAGTTC. Full variable domain (outside the CDR3, taken from reference TRBV16 and TRBJ2-1): NAGVIQTPRHKVTGKGQEATLWCEPISGHSAVFWYRQTIVQGLEFLTYFRNQAPIDDSGMPKERFSAQMPNQSHSTLKIQSTQPQDSAVYLCASSGGENYAEQFFGPGTRLTVL.

A remark on this clone: Mouse gene names apply. The read ends 1 residue before the CDR3 terminus; that terminus is restored from the germline J gene. The chain has TRBV16 and TRBJ2-5; 8 bases match TRBD2. Germline loops: CDR1 SGHSA, CDR2 FRNQAP. Unmatched junction bases numbered 4, after V lost 3 bases and J lost 5 bases. The CDR3 covers 14 residues. CDR3 sequence reads: CASSFLGGGDTQYF. The covered CDR3 bases are TGTGCAAGCAGCTTTCTGGGGGGAGGAGACACCCAGTAC.

As to this clone: The genes are named according to mouse. Read sequence stops 1 residue before the CDR3 end, and the germline J gene provides the missing end. This sequence joins TRBV12-1 and TRBJ1-1, with D uncertain. V was cut by 1 base and J by 1 base, with 6 bases left in between. Germline lookup yields CDR1 SGHSN and CDR2 HYEKVE. The CDR3 is made up of 13 amino acids. The CDR3 is CASSLGRNTEVFF. The sequenced CDR3 bases are TGTGCCAGCTCTCTTGGAAGAAACACAGAAGTCTTC. Full variable domain (remainder filled in from reference TRBV12-1 and TRBJ1-1): DSGVVQSPRHIIKEKGGRSVLTCIPISGHSNVVWYQQTLGKELKFLIQHYEKVERDKGFLPSRFSVQQFDDYHSEMNMSALELEDSAMYFCASSLGRNTEVFFGKGTRLTVV.

Turning to this clone: All gene names here are mouse names. The read comes to an end 1 residue before the CDR3 does, leaving the germline J gene to fill in the end. V gene TRBV26 combines with J gene TRBJ1-1; maybe TRBD1 (5 bases). Trimming cost V 0 bases and J 4 bases, with 12 bases left between them. CDR1 and CDR2 (germline): KGHPV, FQNQEV (reference sequence). There are 15 residues in the CDR3. CDR3 bases read: TGTGCCAGCAGTCTGTCGGGGAGGGGCGGCACAGAAGTCTTC. Amino acid sequence: CASSLSGRGGTEVF. The CDR3 in full is CASSLSGRGGTEVFF.

This clone was counted between two and nine times. The listed genes are named as in mouse. From the germline J gene comes the end of the CDR3, since the read stops 1 residue before it. The chain joins TRBV26 to TRBJ1-2; tentatively, D is TRBD1 (5 bases). The V end was cut by 6 bases, the J end by 4 bases, with 9 bases between. Germline lookup yields CDR1 KGHPV and CDR2 FQNQEV (reference sequence). CDR3 length equals 12 residues. The sequenced CDR3 bases are TGTGCCAGCAGCCTTCAGGGCTCCGACTACACC. This sequence encodes CASSLQGSDYT. The full CDR3 reads CASSLQGSDYTF.

This clone is labeled medium-sized. The genes are named according to mouse. Read sequence stops 1 residue before the CDR3 end, and the germline J gene provides the missing end. The sample has other DNA sequences that encode this CDR3 too. This rearrangement joins TRBV3 to TRBJ1-4, with D tentatively TRBD1 (6 bases). The germline V and J ends were trimmed by 5 bases and 4 bases, with 8 bases remaining between them. The CDR3 covers 13 residues. Germline V gene data show CDR1 as SNHLY and CDR2 as FYNGKV (reference sequence). This CDR3 is CASSRDNNERLFF. CDR3 DNA, as far as it was read: TGTGCCAGCAGCAGGGACAACAACGAAAGATTATTT.

By share, this clone counts as medium-sized. The genes are named according to mouse. Read sequence stops 1 residue before the CDR3 end, and the germline J gene provides the missing end. The chain links TRBV26 to TRBJ2-2; D remains ambiguous. CDR1 and CDR2 (germline): KGHPV, FQNQEV (reference sequence). V shed 1 base and J shed 4 bases, with 4 bases lying between them. This CDR3 is built from 13 residues. Incomplete CDR3 DNA: TGTGCCAGCAGTCTGTACAGCACCGGGCAGCTCTAC. It codes for CASSLYSTGQLY. The complete CDR3 protein is CASSLYSTGQLYF.

As concerns this clone: The genes are named according to mouse. The sequence runs out 1 residue before the end of the CDR3; the remainder is reconstructed from the germline J gene. This chain links TRBV12-1 with TRBJ2-1; 11 bases are shared with TRBD2. After removal of 0 bases from V and 6 bases from J, the junction contained 6 bases not matched to a gene. There are 16 residues in the CDR3. Germline assignment: CDR1 SGHSN and CDR2 HYEKVE. The CDR3 spells CASSLPTGGVCAEQFF. The CDR3 bases that were read are TGTGCCAGCTCTCTCCCGACTGGGGGGGTCTGTGCTGAGCAGTTC.

The table lists this clone with a few counts. Genes and germline come from the mouse. The read ends 1 residue early relative to the CDR3; the germline J gene fills the gap. The chain employs TRBV13-2 and TRBJ2-7; 8 bases agree with TRBD2. The J segment lost 0 bases and the V segment lost 2 bases, leaving 4 bases of the junction unmatched. This CDR3 has 15 residues. CDR1 NNHNN and CDR2 SYGAGS come from the germline V gene (reference sequence). The CDR3 reads CASGETGGSSYEQYF. Incomplete CDR3 DNA: TGTGCCAGCGGTGAAACTGGGGGTAGCTCCTATGAACAGTAC.

About this clone: All gene names here are mouse names. The read is 1 residue too short to cover the CDR3 end, so that end is filled in from the germline J gene. The chain links TRBV13-1 to TRBJ1-2; D may be TRBD1 (5 bases). The CDR3 spans 13 residues. V was cut by 0 bases and J by 4 bases, with 7 bases left in between. Germline lookup yields CDR1 NSHNY and CDR2 SYGAGN. CDR3: CASSDVGVSDYTF. Partial CDR3 DNA: TGTGCCAGCAGTGATGTAGGGGTCTCCGACTACACC.

Of note for this clone: Gene names are the mouse ones. The read finishes 1 residue shy of the CDR3 end, and the germline J gene is used to complete it. This chain joins TRBV5 and TRBJ1-1; perhaps TRBD1 as D (6 bases). The CDR3 covers 15 residues. Trimming stripped 1 base from V and 0 bases from J, with 9 bases between. Looked up from germline, CDR1 is LGHNA and CDR2 is YNLKQL (reference sequence). The CDR3 sequence: CASSQGGTTNTEVFF. The sequenced part of the CDR3 DNA is TGTGCCAGCAGCCAAGGGGGGACAACAAACACAGAAGTCTTC.

Worth noting for this clone: Mouse names are used for the genes. The missing CDR3 end, 1 residue past where the read stops, is filled in from the germline J gene. The rearrangement uses TRBV3 and TRBJ2-4; the match to TRBD2 covers 14 bases. Per the germline V gene, CDR1 is SNHLY and CDR2 is FYNGKV (reference sequence). Unmatched junction bases numbered 6, after V lost 5 bases and J lost 2 bases. This CDR3 is 17 amino acids long. Here the CDR3 reads CASSPGLGGRSQNTLYF. The CDR3 DNA, read in part, is TGTGCCAGCAGCCCGGGACTGGGGGGGCGCTCTCAAAACACCTTGTAC.